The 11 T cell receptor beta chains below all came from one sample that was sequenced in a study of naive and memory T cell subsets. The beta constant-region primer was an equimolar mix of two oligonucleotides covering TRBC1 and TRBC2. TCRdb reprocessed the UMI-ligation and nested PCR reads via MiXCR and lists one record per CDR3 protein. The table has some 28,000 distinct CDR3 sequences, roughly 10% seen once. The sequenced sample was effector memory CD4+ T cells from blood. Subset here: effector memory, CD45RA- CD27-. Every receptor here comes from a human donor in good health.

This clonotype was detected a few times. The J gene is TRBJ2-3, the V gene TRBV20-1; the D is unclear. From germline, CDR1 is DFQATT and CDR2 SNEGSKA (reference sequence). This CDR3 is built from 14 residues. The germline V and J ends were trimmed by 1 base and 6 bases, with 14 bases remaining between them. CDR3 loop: CSARVDPRQDTQYF. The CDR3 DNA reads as TGCAGTGCTAGAGTTGACCCGCGGCAGGATACGCAGTATTTT.

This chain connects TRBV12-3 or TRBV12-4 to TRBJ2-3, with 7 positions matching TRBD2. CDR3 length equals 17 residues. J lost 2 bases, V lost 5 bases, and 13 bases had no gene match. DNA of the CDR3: TGTGCCAGCAGTCGTCTAGTTTCAGCGGGGATCACAGATACGCAGTATTTT. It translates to CASSRLVSAGITDTQYF.

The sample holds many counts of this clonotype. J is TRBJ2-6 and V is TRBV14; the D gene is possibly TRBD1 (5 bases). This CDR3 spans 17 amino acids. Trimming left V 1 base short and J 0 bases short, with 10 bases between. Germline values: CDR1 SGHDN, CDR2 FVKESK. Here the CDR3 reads CASSQGQINSGANVLTF. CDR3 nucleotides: TGTGCCAGCAGCCAAGGACAGATAAACTCTGGGGCCAACGTCCTGACTTTC. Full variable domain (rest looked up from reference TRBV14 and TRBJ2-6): EAGVTQFPSHSVIEKGQTVTLRCDPISGHDNLYWYRRVMGKEIKFLLHFVKESKQDESGMPNNRFLAERTGGTYSTLKVQPAELEDSGVYFCASSQGQINSGANVLTFGAGSRLTVL.

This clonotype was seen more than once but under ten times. CDR3 loop: CASNPEGLAGPFNEQFF. CDR3 sequence (DNA): TGTGCCAGCAACCCCGAGGGACTAGCGGGACCTTTCAATGAGCAGTTCTTC. J is TRBJ2-1 and V is TRBV6-2 or TRBV6-3; TRBD2 matches at 13 bases. There are 17 residues in the CDR3. J gave up 6 bases and V 7 bases, and 12 bases lay outside the gene matches. Germline V gene lookup returns CDR1 MNHEY and CDR2 SVGEGT.

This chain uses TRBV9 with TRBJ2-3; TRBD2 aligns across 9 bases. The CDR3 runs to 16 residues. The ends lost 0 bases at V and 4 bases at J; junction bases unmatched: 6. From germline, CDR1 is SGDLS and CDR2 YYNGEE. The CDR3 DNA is TGTGCCAGCAGCGTAGAGGCGGGAGGGCGATCAGATACGCAGTATTTT. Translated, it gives CASSVEAGGRSDTQYF.

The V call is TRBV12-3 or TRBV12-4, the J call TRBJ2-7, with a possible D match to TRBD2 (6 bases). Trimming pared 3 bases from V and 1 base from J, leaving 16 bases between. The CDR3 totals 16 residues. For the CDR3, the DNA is TGTGCCAGCAGTTTCCCCTCGGGGGTGCGGTCCTACGAGCAGTACTTC. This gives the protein CASSFPSGVRSYEQYF.

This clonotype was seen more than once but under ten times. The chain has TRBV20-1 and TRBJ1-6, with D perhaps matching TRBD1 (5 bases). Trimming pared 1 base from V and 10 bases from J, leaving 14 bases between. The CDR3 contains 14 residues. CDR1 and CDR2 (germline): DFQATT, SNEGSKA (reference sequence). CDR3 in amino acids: CSARVQGGSSPLHF. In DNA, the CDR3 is TGCAGTGCTAGAGTTCAGGGTGGTTCCTCACCCCTCCACTTT.

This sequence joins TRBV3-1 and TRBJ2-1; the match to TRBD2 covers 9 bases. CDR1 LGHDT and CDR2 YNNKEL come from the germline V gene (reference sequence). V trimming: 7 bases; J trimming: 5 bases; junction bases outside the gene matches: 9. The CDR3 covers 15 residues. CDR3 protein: CASTESGGLDNEQFF. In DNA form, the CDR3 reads TGTGCCAGCACCGAGAGCGGGGGGTTGGACAATGAGCAGTTCTTC.

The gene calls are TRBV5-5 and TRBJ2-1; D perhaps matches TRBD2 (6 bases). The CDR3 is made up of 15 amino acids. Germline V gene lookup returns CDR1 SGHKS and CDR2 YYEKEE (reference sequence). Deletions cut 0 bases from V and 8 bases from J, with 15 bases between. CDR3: CASSLVVGGGDEQFF. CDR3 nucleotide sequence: TGTGCCAGCAGCTTGGTGGTGGGAGGAGGGGATGAGCAGTTCTTC.

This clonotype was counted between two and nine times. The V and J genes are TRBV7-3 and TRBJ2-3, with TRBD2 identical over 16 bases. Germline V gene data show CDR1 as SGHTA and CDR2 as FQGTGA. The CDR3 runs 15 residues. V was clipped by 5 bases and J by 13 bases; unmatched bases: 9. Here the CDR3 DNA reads TGTGCCAGCAGCCCAGGAGGGACTAGCGGGAGGGCCAAGTATTTT. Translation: CASSPGGTSGRAKYF.

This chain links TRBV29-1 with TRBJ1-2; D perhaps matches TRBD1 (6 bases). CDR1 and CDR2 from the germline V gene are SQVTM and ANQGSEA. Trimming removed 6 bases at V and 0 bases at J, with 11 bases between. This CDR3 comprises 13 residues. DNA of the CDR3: TGCAGCGTCCGGGACACCCCTAACTATGGCTACACCTTC. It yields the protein CSVRDTPNYGYTF.